One T cell receptor (beta chain) is described in this entry. Germline V gene lookup returns CDR1 SNHLY and CDR2 FYNNEI. The V segment lost 7 bases and the J segment 4 bases; nucleotides outside the gene matches: 6. The CDR3 has 14 residues. Libraries were prepared by immunoSEQ multiplex PCR; TCRdb keeps only in-frame clonotypes and omits some of them. The sample has about 380,000 clones; about 96% are singletons. This sample is drawn from a study of shared clonotypes between healthy human individuals. Input material: memory CD8+ T cells sorted from blood. Subset noted: CD45RO+ cells pooled with CCR7-negative TemRA cells. V is TRBV2 and J is TRBJ2-5; TRBD2 agrees at 10 bases. This receptor was obtained from a man in his thirties or forties in good health. The CDR3 nucleotides are TGTGCCAGCAAATCTAGCGGGAGCGGAGAGACCCAGTACTTC. Translating it yields CASKSSGSGETQYF.